The 10 T cell receptor beta chains below all came from one sample that was sequenced in a study of shared clonotypes between healthy human individuals. Clones were read by immunoSEQ multiplex PCR, and TCRdb kept only the in-frame ones, dropping some. The data hold 700,000 or so clones, with about two thirds observed a single time. Source material: memory CD4+ T cells sorted from blood. Indicated subset: CD45RA-negative fraction. These receptor sequences come from a woman aged 25 to 39 in good health.

As DNA, the CDR3 is TGCGCCAGCAGTGATTCTTGGGAAGAGACCCAGTACTTC. Its translation is CASSDSWEETQYF. The V and J genes are TRBV5-1 and TRBJ2-5; D is uncertain. From germline, CDR1 is SGHRS and CDR2 YFSETQ. There are 13 residues in the CDR3. V was cut by 5 bases and J by 3 bases, with 11 bases left in between.

The J gene is TRBJ2-7, the V gene TRBV27; no clear D. The CDR3 contains 14 residues. V was cut by 3 bases and J by 0 bases, with 9 bases left in between. Germline values: CDR1 MNHEY, CDR2 SMNVEV (reference sequence). Here the CDR3 reads CASSLKQSSYEQYF. The CDR3 coding sequence is TGTGCCAGCAGTTTGAAACAGAGCTCCTACGAGCAGTACTTC.

This clone appeared once. This chain connects TRBV28 to TRBJ2-4; tentative D call: TRBD2 (5 bases). Trimming shortened V by 4 bases and J by 7 bases, and 17 bases separated the two germline ends. Looked up from germline, CDR1 is MDHEN and CDR2 is SYDVKM. The CDR3 length is 15 residues. This CDR3 reads CASSSRGGPGNIQYF. The CDR3 region has the DNA TGTGCCAGCAGTTCCCGAGGCGGGCCGGGGAACATTCAGTACTTC.

The chain uses TRBV19 and TRBJ2-1, with TRBD1 matching 7 bases. CDR3 size: 12 residues. Germline V gene sequence: CDR1 LNHDA, CDR2 SQIVND (reference sequence). After removal of 10 bases from V and 6 bases from J, the junction contained 6 bases not matched to a gene. The DNA for the CDR3 is TGTGCCACTACGACAGGGCCCAATGAGCAGTTCTTC. Translating it yields CATTTGPNEQFF.

The rearrangement joins TRBV4-1 to TRBJ2-1; a weak D match, TRBD2 (6 bases). The V gene's germline CDR1 is MGHRA and CDR2 YSYEKL. The CDR3 extends over 15 amino acids. With 5 bases removed from V and 0 bases from J, the gap between germline ends came to 11 bases. CDR3 coding DNA: TGCGCCAGCAGCGGCGACGGGAGCTCCTACAATGAGCAGTTCTTC. Amino acid sequence: CASSGDGSSYNEQFF.

This clone was found once. Germline is not matched at one junction end, which may reflect a read error. This chain links TRBV5-4 with TRBJ2-7; a possible D gene is TRBD1 (6 bases). Germline assignment: CDR1 SGHNT and CDR2 YYREEE (reference sequence). The CDR3 covers 12 residues. CDR3 region: CASSLLTGRTSF. In DNA, the CDR3 is TGTGCCAGCAGCCTCCTCACAGGGAGAACAAGCTTC.

V usage is TRBV27 and J usage is TRBJ2-1; D not certain. Per the germline V gene, CDR1 is MNHEY and CDR2 is SMNVEV (reference sequence). The CDR3 is 14 residues long. Trimming left V 3 bases short and J 6 bases short, with 12 bases between. CDR3 in amino acids: CASSFLNSPNEQFF. The CDR3 coding sequence is TGTGCCAGCAGTTTTTTAAACAGTCCCAATGAGCAGTTCTTC.

This chain connects TRBV7-3 to TRBJ2-3; D could derive from TRBD1 or TRBD2 (5 bases each). V was shortened by 3 bases and J by 3 bases, with 10 bases between the two germline ends. This CDR3 is built from 14 residues. Germline CDR1 reads SGHTA; CDR2 reads FQGTGA. The CDR3 reads CASSFNGGTDTQYF. DNA for the CDR3: TGTGCCAGCAGCTTCAATGGGGGAACAGATACGCAGTATTTT. The full variable domain, in which reference TRBV7-3 and TRBJ2-3 provide the parts outside the CDR3, is GAGVSQTPSNKVTEKGKYVELRCDPISGHTALYWYRQSLGQGPEFLIYFQGTGAADDSGLPNDRFFAVRPEGSVSTLKIQRTERGDSAVYLCASSFNGGTDTQYFGPGTRLTVL.

The CDR3: CASSSLRLAGNTGELFF. The CDR3 bases are TGTGCCAGCAGTTCTCTGCGACTAGCGGGGAACACCGGGGAGCTGTTTTTT. The J gene is TRBJ2-2, the V gene TRBV27, with 10 bases aligning to TRBD2. There are 17 residues in the CDR3. CDR1 is MNHEY and CDR2 is SMNVEV in the germline V gene (reference sequence). With V trimmed by 4 bases and J by 1 base, 6 bases remained unmatched.

The chain links TRBV28 to TRBJ2-3, with D maybe TRBD2 (6 bases). With 3 bases removed from V and 4 bases from J, the gap between germline ends came to 26 bases. This CDR3 spans 19 amino acids. From germline, CDR1 is MDHEN and CDR2 SYDVKM. DNA of the CDR3: TGTGCCAGCAGTTTTTCGCTGACTTTGGGGTGGGACTCACCAGATACGCAGTATTTT. This translates into CASSFSLTLGWDSPDTQYF.